Below are 28 T cell receptor beta chains sequenced from a single sample in a study of blood T cell repertoires in COVID-19. Only in-frame clones appear in the TCRdb table, and some are missing; sequencing was by immunoSEQ multiplex PCR. Among some 120,000 clones listed, roughly 80% were seen once. Material: peripheral blood. These receptors came from a woman aged 25 to 39 who had recovered from COVID-19.

This clone was observed a handful of times. The rearrangement joins TRBV6-1 to TRBJ1-5; D is uncertain. The CDR3 consists of 14 residues. Germline CDR1 and CDR2: MNHNS and SASEGT. Trimming pared 1 base from V and 1 base from J, leaving 5 bases between. The chain's CDR3 is CASSEVFSNQPQHF. The CDR3 DNA reads as TGTGCCAGCAGTGAAGTATTCAGCAATCAGCCCCAGCATTTT.

The chain recombines TRBV6-1 with TRBJ1-1, with D perhaps TRBD1 (6 bases). The ends were cut back, 3 bases at V and 6 bases at J, with 11 bases in the middle. The germline V gene has CDR1 MNHNS and CDR2 SASEGT. This CDR3 has 13 amino acids. The CDR3 nucleotides are TGTGCCAGCAGTGATTACAGGGCATCTGAAGCTTTCTTT. Residues: CASSDYRASEAFF.

The V call is TRBV6-5, the J call TRBJ2-3; 7 bases are shared with TRBD2. The CDR3 is 14 amino acids. Germline CDR1 reads MNHEY; CDR2 reads SVGAGI. V shed 9 bases and J 1 base; nucleotides not matched to a gene: 7. The CDR3 sequence is CASSRDYGTDTQYF. CDR3 nucleotides: TGTGCCAGTTCCCGGGACTATGGCACAGATACGCAGTATTTT.

The chain combines TRBV29-1 with TRBJ2-6, with D hard to call. Germline lookup yields CDR1 SQVTM and CDR2 ANQGSEA. The germline V and J ends were trimmed by 1 base and 1 base, with 5 bases remaining between them. CDR3 length equals 14 residues. As DNA, the CDR3 is TGCAGCGTTGAAGGACTTTCTGGGGCCAACGTCCTGACTTTC. Amino acid sequence: CSVEGLSGANVLTF.

This chain uses TRBV4-1 with TRBJ1-6, with 11 bases fitting TRBD1. V trimming: 4 bases; J trimming: 7 bases; junction bases outside the gene matches: 0. From germline, CDR1 is MGHRA and CDR2 YSYEKL. The CDR3 contains 14 residues. CDR3 in amino acids: CASSRDRGNSPLHF. In nucleotides, the CDR3 is TGCGCCAGCAGCCGGGACAGGGGGAATTCACCCCTCCACTTT.

The chain recombines TRBV2 with TRBJ2-7, with TRBD1 matching over 7 bases. CDR3 size: 12 residues. Germline CDR1 and CDR2: SNHLY and FYNNEI. Trimming cost V 8 bases and J 2 bases; bases outside gene matches: 3. The CDR3 spells CASDRDPYEQYF. CDR3 DNA sequence: TGTGCCAGCGACAGGGATCCCTACGAGCAGTACTTC.

The chain combines TRBV5-4 with TRBJ1-2, with D maybe TRBD1 (5 bases). This CDR3 region has 13 residues. V was trimmed by 4 bases and J by 1 base, leaving 8 bases between them. Germline lookup yields CDR1 SGHNT and CDR2 YYREEE (reference sequence). The CDR3 region is CASSPDSNYGYTF. The CDR3 DNA is TGTGCCAGCAGCCCTGACAGTAACTATGGCTACACCTTC.

This sequence joins TRBV5-1 and TRBJ1-2; 7 bases match TRBD1. Germline loops: CDR1 SGHRS, CDR2 YFSETQ. The CDR3 consists of 13 residues. V lost 0 bases, J lost 8 bases, and 4 bases stayed unmatched. CDR3 nucleotides: TGCGCCAGCAGCTTGGACAGGGGAAACGGCTACACCTTC. Protein product: CASSLDRGNGYTF.

The chain uses TRBV5-1 and TRBJ2-1, with 14 bases that match TRBD2. V lost 4 bases, J lost 7 bases, and 4 bases stayed unmatched. Germline loops: CDR1 SGHRS, CDR2 YFSETQ. The CDR3 is 15 residues long. DNA of the CDR3: TGCGCCAGCAGCCAAGGGACTAGCGGGAGTAATGAGCAGTTCTTC. Encoded protein: CASSQGTSGSNEQFF.

The chain joins TRBV7-8 to TRBJ1-1; TRBD1 is a possible D gene (6 bases). The germline V gene encodes CDR1 SGHVS and CDR2 FQNEAQ. V gave up 1 base and J gave up 8 bases, with 11 bases separating them. The CDR3 length is 13 residues. The CDR3 protein is CASSLGGGSEAFF. CDR3 sequence (DNA): TGTGCCAGCAGCTTAGGCGGGGGCTCCGAAGCTTTCTTT.

This clone occurred a few times. The chain combines TRBV29-1 with TRBJ2-3; D call uncertain. The germline gives CDR1 SQVTM, CDR2 ANQGSEA. V shed 3 bases and J shed 1 base, with 11 bases lying between them. The CDR3 spans 14 residues. CDR3 residues: CSVDPGTGTDTQYF. Here the CDR3 DNA reads TGCAGCGTTGATCCGGGTACGGGCACAGATACGCAGTATTTT.

J is TRBJ1-1 and V is TRBV7-9; TRBD1 matches 9 bases. The CDR3 is 15 residues long. Germline loops: CDR1 SEHNR, CDR2 FQNEAQ (reference sequence). The J segment lost 5 bases and the V segment lost 6 bases, leaving 10 bases of the junction unmatched. CDR3 protein: CASRSQGALDTEAFF. The CDR3 DNA reads as TGTGCCAGCAGATCACAGGGGGCATTGGATACTGAAGCTTTCTTT.

This chain uses TRBV9 with TRBJ1-4; D gene ambiguous. V was cut by 0 bases and J by 5 bases, with 8 bases left in between. The CDR3 totals 14 residues. CDR1 is SGDLS and CDR2 is YYNGEE in the germline V gene. CDR3 in DNA: TGTGCCAGCAGCGTAGGTGGAGAGAATGAAAAACTGTTTTTT. Its protein is CASSVGGENEKLFF.

V and J are TRBV5-1 and TRBJ2-7, with D possibly being TRBD2 (6 bases). V was pared by 4 bases and J by 0 bases, with 17 bases between. From germline, CDR1 is SGHRS and CDR2 YFSETQ. This CDR3 has 16 amino acids. The CDR3 reads CASSPSGPASSYEQYF. The DNA of the CDR3 is TGCGCCAGCAGCCCGAGCGGGCCAGCGAGCTCCTACGAGCAGTACTTC.

This clone was observed a handful of times. V gene TRBV7-9 combines with J gene TRBJ1-4; TRBD1 is a possible D gene (6 bases). CDR3 length: 17 amino acids. Germline CDR1 SEHNR, CDR2 FQNEAQ (reference sequence). The V and J ends lost 1 base and 8 bases respectively, with 20 bases between them. CDR3 sequence reads: CASSLGFENRVNEKLFF. The CDR3 DNA is TGTGCCAGCAGCTTAGGTTTTGAGAACAGGGTCAACGAAAAACTGTTTTTT.

The rearrangement links TRBV4-1 to TRBJ1-4; no firm D call. Trimming stripped 0 bases from V and 0 bases from J, with 8 bases between. Germline V gene lookup returns CDR1 MGHRA and CDR2 YSYEKL. The length of the CDR3 is 16 residues. In DNA form, the CDR3 reads TGCGCCAGCAGCCAAGAAACAGATTCAACTAATGAAAAACTGTTTTTT. Its translation is CASSQETDSTNEKLFF.

The V and J genes are TRBV13 and TRBJ2-1; D perhaps matches TRBD2 (6 bases). CDR3 length equals 15 residues. The ends were cut back, 5 bases at V and 4 bases at J, with 15 bases in the middle. Germline values: CDR1 PRHDT, CDR2 FYEKMQ (reference sequence). The CDR3 bases are TGTGCCAGCAGCCCACCCGGGACTCCTTACAATGAGCAGTTCTTC. Its protein product is CASSPPGTPYNEQFF.

This clone has only one observation. This chain uses TRBV6-5 with TRBJ1-1; maybe TRBD1 (6 bases). Germline CDR1 MNHEY, CDR2 SVGAGI. The CDR3 is 15 amino acids. With 0 bases removed from V and 4 bases from J, the gap between germline ends came to 12 bases. The CDR3 loop reads CASSYSLSGVTEAFF. CDR3 DNA sequence: TGTGCCAGCAGTTACTCGTTATCAGGGGTCACTGAAGCTTTCTTT.

This clone was seen just once. This chain joins TRBV3-1 (or the pseudogene TRBV3-2) and TRBJ1-2, with D perhaps TRBD1 (5 bases). There are 14 residues in the CDR3. V was pared by 1 base and J by 6 bases, with 12 bases between. Germline V gene lookup returns CDR1 LGHDT and CDR2 YNNKEL (reference sequence). The DNA for the CDR3 is TGTGCCAGCAGCCAAGGGGGCAGGGTGGATGGCTACACCTTC. It yields the protein CASSQGGRVDGYTF.

This clone was detected only once. The rearrangement joins TRBV4-2 to TRBJ2-7; 11 bases are shared with TRBD2. V trimming: 3 bases; J trimming: 2 bases; junction bases outside the gene matches: 6. The germline CDR1 and CDR2 sequences are LGHNA and YNFKEQ. This CDR3 contains 16 residues. The CDR3 sequence: CASSQETSGTPYEQYF. The CDR3 coding sequence is TGTGCCAGCAGCCAGGAGACTAGCGGGACCCCCTACGAGCAGTACTTC.

V is TRBV7-2 and J is TRBJ2-5; D uncertain. Trimming cost V 3 bases and J 2 bases, with 7 bases left between them. CDR1 and CDR2 from the germline V gene are SGHTA and FQGNSA. The CDR3 loop spans 13 amino acids. The CDR3 nucleotides read TGTGCCAGCAGCTTGACACCTCAAGAGACCCAGTACTTC. It is translated as CASSLTPQETQYF.

The V and J genes are TRBV10-1 and TRBJ1-1, with D possibly being TRBD1 (5 bases). V lost 0 bases and J 6 bases, leaving 14 bases between the germline ends. The CDR3 is 15 residues long. CDR1 and CDR2 (germline): WNHNN, SYGVQD (reference sequence). The CDR3 region has the DNA TGCGCCAGCAGTGAGTCGGTCAGACTAGGGGCTGAAGCTTTCTTT. Translating it yields CASSESVRLGAEAFF.

This chain connects TRBV9 to TRBJ2-3; possibly TRBD2 for D (5 bases). The CDR3 has 14 amino acids. V was cut by 4 bases and J by 0 bases, with 9 bases left in between. Germline V gives CDR1 SGDLS, CDR2 YYNGEE. CDR3 sequence reads: CASSLGSSTDTQYF. CDR3 coding DNA: TGTGCCAGCAGCCTAGGGAGTAGCACAGATACGCAGTATTTT.

This clone was recorded many times. The chain recombines TRBV2 with TRBJ2-7; TRBD1 matches at 7 bases. The CDR3 is 15 amino acids. Trimming cost V 3 bases and J 1 base; bases outside gene matches: 6. From germline, CDR1 is SNHLY and CDR2 FYNNEI. CDR3 protein: CASSEKGARSYEQYF. CDR3 in DNA: TGTGCCAGCAGTGAGAAGGGGGCTCGGTCCTACGAGCAGTACTTC.

The chain recombines TRBV6-5 with TRBJ1-6; D might be TRBD1 (6 bases). Germline values: CDR1 MNHEY, CDR2 SVGAGI. The CDR3 covers 12 residues. The germline V and J ends were trimmed by 5 bases and 10 bases, with 9 bases remaining between them. The CDR3 nucleotides are TGTGCCAGCAGTCCAGGGGCCTCACCCCTCCACTTT. This codes for CASSPGASPLHF.

V gene TRBV2 combines with J gene TRBJ1-2, with no clear D. V lost 0 bases and J 2 bases, leaving 16 bases between the germline ends. The length of the CDR3 is 17 residues. CDR1 is SNHLY and CDR2 is FYNNEI in the germline V gene. The CDR3 loop is CASSEARGNYKNYGYTF. For the CDR3, the DNA is TGTGCCAGCAGTGAAGCAAGAGGAAATTATAAGAACTATGGCTACACCTTC.

The count of this clone is one. This chain links TRBV5-4 with TRBJ2-3, with 7 bases fitting TRBD2. The junction had 5 bases not matched to a gene; V was cut back by 2 bases and J by 2 bases. The CDR3 is 15 amino acids. Germline assignment: CDR1 SGHNT and CDR2 YYREEE (reference sequence). The CDR3 bases are TGTGCCAGCAGCTTCCCCGGGACTAACACAGATACGCAGTATTTT. It yields the protein CASSFPGTNTDTQYF.

The chain employs TRBV27 and TRBJ1-3; 8 bases agree with TRBD1. This CDR3 is built from 17 residues. The germline CDR1 and CDR2 sequences are MNHEY and SMNVEV (reference sequence). The J segment lost 4 bases and the V segment lost 5 bases, leaving 13 bases of the junction unmatched. CDR3 nucleotides: TGTGCCAGCAGTGCGTATGCCCAGGGGGCGTTGGGAAACACCATATATTTT. It is translated as CASSAYAQGALGNTIYF.